Below, 24 T cell receptor beta chains from the same sample are listed, as sequenced in a study of cytomegalovirus exposure and HLA in healthy donors. Use of 60 Vbeta and 13 Jbeta primers characterized the PCR. Libraries were prepared by immunoSEQ multiplex PCR; TCRdb keeps only in-frame clonotypes and omits some of them. Counted here are approximately 180,000 clones, roughly 83% occurring once; the ten biggest clones make up 1.6%. Sequencing was performed on PBMCs. The source of these receptors is a woman aged 45 to 65 in good health and CMV-seronegative.

The rearrangement links TRBV4-1 to TRBJ2-3; weak D call: TRBD2 (5 bases). V was pared by 0 bases and J by 3 bases, with 13 bases between. In germline, CDR1 is MGHRA, CDR2 YSYEKL. The CDR3 covers 16 residues. The CDR3: CASSQDLLVPTDTQYF. CDR3 in DNA: TGCGCCAGCAGCCAAGATCTACTAGTCCCGACAGATACGCAGTATTTT.

This chain connects TRBV7-2 to TRBJ1-1; D is unresolved. The CDR3 contains 15 residues. Germline V gene lookup returns CDR1 SGHTA and CDR2 FQGNSA. V was shortened by 5 bases and J by 1 base, with 14 bases between the two germline ends. CDR3 nucleotides: TGTGCCAGCAGCCCCCTGCGCCTTCCGAACACTGAAGCTTTCTTT. Translation gives CASSPLRLPNTEAFF.

This chain links TRBV7-3 with TRBJ2-3; 15 positions match TRBD2. V was clipped by 1 base and J by 5 bases; unmatched bases: 7. Germline V gene data show CDR1 as SGHTA and CDR2 as FQGTGA. The CDR3 is 18 residues long. The CDR3 reads CASSLIGLAGGQGDTQYF. CDR3 DNA sequence: TGTGCCAGCAGCTTAATCGGACTAGCGGGGGGGCAGGGAGATACGCAGTATTTT.

This clone was seen only once. This sequence joins TRBV7-9 and TRBJ2-7; the match to TRBD2 covers 7 bases. This CDR3 spans 15 amino acids. V was clipped by 5 bases and J by 6 bases; unmatched bases: 13. The germline CDR1 and CDR2 sequences are SEHNR and FQNEAQ (reference sequence). The DNA for the CDR3 is TGTGCCAGCAGCCCCGTACGCGGGAGCCTCGGCGAGCAGTACTTC. Protein sequence: CASSPVRGSLGEQYF.

This chain links TRBV10-3 with TRBJ2-3; 13 nucleotides agree with TRBD2. V lost 7 bases and J lost 6; bases outside the gene matches: 7. This CDR3 region has 15 residues. Germline CDR1 and CDR2: ENHRY and SYGVKD. The CDR3 nucleotides are TGTGCCATCAAACAACTAGCGGGAGGGGTGGATACGCAGTATTTT. This translates into CAIKQLAGGVDTQYF.

The chain joins TRBV5-1 to TRBJ1-1; no definite D call. The V gene's germline CDR1 is SGHRS and CDR2 YFSETQ. The CDR3 covers 14 residues. V was cut by 3 bases and J by 2 bases, with 11 bases left in between. CDR3 sequence reads: CASSSVTENTEAFF. The CDR3 DNA is TGCGCCAGCAGCTCCGTTACAGAAAACACTGAAGCTTTCTTT.

The chain employs TRBV27 and TRBJ1-2; D may be TRBD1 (6 bases). The germline V and J ends were trimmed by 0 bases and 2 bases, with 28 bases remaining between them. The germline V gene encodes CDR1 MNHEY and CDR2 SMNVEV (reference sequence). The CDR3 is 21 residues long. CDR3 loop: CASSLSPRGARSSLQNYGYTF. The CDR3 coding sequence is TGTGCCAGCAGTTTATCGCCCCGGGGGGCCCGGAGTTCGTTACAGAACTATGGCTACACCTTC.

The chain is built from TRBV6-4 and TRBJ2-7; unclear D gene. This CDR3 is built from 11 residues. The germline V gene encodes CDR1 MRHNA and CDR2 SNTAGT. The germline V and J ends were trimmed by 6 bases and 3 bases, with 6 bases remaining between them. The CDR3 DNA sequence: TGTGCCAGCAGAGGAGTCTACGAGCAGTACTTC. This gives the protein CASRGVYEQYF.

V usage is TRBV2 and J usage is TRBJ2-2; TRBD2 matches at 7 bases. V dropped 2 bases and J dropped 6; count of bases not matched to a gene: 6. Germline CDR1 is SNHLY and CDR2 is FYNNEI. The CDR3 runs 15 residues. CDR3 DNA: TGTGCCAGCAGTGAACTCGCGGGAGTTCCCGGGGAGCTGTTTTTT. It yields the protein CASSELAGVPGELFF.

The chain links TRBV12-5 to TRBJ2-3; 8 nucleotides match TRBD2. The CDR3 spans 18 residues. The V segment lost 5 bases and the J segment 4 bases; nucleotides outside the gene matches: 17. Per germline, CDR1 LGHNT and CDR2 FRNRAP. CDR3 DNA: TGTGCTAGTGGTCTCGGGACTCCCCGAGCTAGCGGGTCAGATACGCAGTATTTT. Its protein product is CASGLGTPRASGSDTQYF.

V gene TRBV19 combines with J gene TRBJ1-2, with D perhaps TRBD1 (6 bases). V dropped 6 bases and J dropped 2 bases, with 16 bases sitting between them. Germline lookup yields CDR1 LNHDA and CDR2 SQIVND (reference sequence). The CDR3 is made up of 15 amino acids. Here the CDR3 reads CASSSLLRGNYGYTF. CDR3 DNA: TGTGCCAGTAGCTCCCTACTTAGGGGGAACTATGGCTACACCTTC.

The V and J genes are TRBV7-9 and TRBJ2-1; a weak D match, TRBD2 (5 bases). Looked up from germline, CDR1 is SEHNR and CDR2 is FQNEAQ (reference sequence). Trimming shortened V by 1 base and J by 9 bases, and 16 bases separated the two germline ends. This CDR3 has 15 amino acids. CDR3 loop: CASSLERPIVVEQFF. In DNA, the CDR3 is TGTGCCAGCAGCTTAGAGCGGCCGATAGTTGTTGAGCAGTTCTTC.

The chain has TRBV2 and TRBJ1-2; the D gene is possibly TRBD1 (5 bases). V gave up 8 bases and J gave up 7 bases, with 20 bases separating them. The CDR3 has 14 amino acids. Looked up from germline, CDR1 is SNHLY and CDR2 is FYNNEI. CDR3 protein: CASGSGTLVSGYTF. The CDR3 DNA is TGTGCCAGCGGAAGCGGGACCCTCGTATCTGGCTACACCTTC.

In DNA, the CDR3 is TGTGCCAGCAGCGTCCAACCGACAGGCTCTGGAAACACCATATATTTT. Translation gives CASSVQPTGSGNTIYF. This chain connects TRBV9 to TRBJ1-3; D may be TRBD1 (6 bases). V was clipped by 2 bases and J by 0 bases, with 12 bases between them. The CDR3 spans 16 residues. Germline V CDR1 and CDR2: SGDLS, YYNGEE.

This CDR3 is CASGPGQGVFDTQYF. CDR3 bases: TGTGCTAGTGGTCCGGGACAGGGTGTCTTTGATACGCAGTATTTT. The chain uses TRBV12-5 and TRBJ2-3; 9 bases are a match to TRBD1. Germline CDR1 and CDR2: LGHNT and FRNRAP. The CDR3 totals 15 residues. Trimming at V came to 5 bases and at J to 6 bases, leaving 9 bases not matched to a gene. Looking up the rest from reference TRBV12-5 and TRBJ2-3 gives the full variable domain: DARVTQTPRHKVTEMGQEVTMRCQPILGHNTVFWYRQTMMQGLELLAYFRNRAPLDDSGMPKDRFSAEMPDATLATLKIQPSEPRDSAVYFCASGPGQGVFDTQYFGPGTRLTVL.

This chain joins TRBV6-4 and TRBJ1-2; tentative D call: TRBD1 (6 bases). Germline values: CDR1 MRHNA, CDR2 SNTAGT. This CDR3 contains 15 residues. V was clipped by 5 bases and J by 8 bases, with 21 bases between them. The CDR3 here is CASSPPRGGAEGYTF. In DNA, the CDR3 is TGTGCCAGCAGTCCCCCCCGGGGGGGCGCGGAGGGCTACACCTTC.

The genes are TRBV19 and TRBJ1-2; TRBD1 is a possible D gene (6 bases). Trimming left V 4 bases short and J 4 bases short, with 10 bases between. The CDR3 is 13 residues long. CDR1 is LNHDA and CDR2 is SQIVND in the germline V gene (reference sequence). Here the CDR3 DNA reads TGTGCCAGTAGTACTACAGGGATCTATGGCTACACCTTC. It encodes CASSTTGIYGYTF.

The chain links TRBV5-1 to TRBJ2-1; TRBD1 matches 9 bases. This CDR3 comprises 15 residues. Trimming took 3 bases from V and 7 from J; bases not matched to a gene: 8. Germline values: CDR1 SGHRS, CDR2 YFSETQ. CDR3 amino acids: CASSSDRGLLNEQFF. In DNA form, the CDR3 reads TGCGCCAGCAGCTCTGACAGGGGGTTGCTGAATGAGCAGTTCTTC.

The J gene is TRBJ1-3, the V gene TRBV10-3; perhaps TRBD1 as D (6 bases). The germline CDR1 and CDR2 sequences are ENHRY and SYGVKD. The CDR3 is made up of 19 amino acids. V was trimmed by 1 base and J by 1 base, leaving 20 bases between them. The CDR3 protein is CAISEYPSPGAGSGNTIYF. For the CDR3, the DNA is TGTGCCATCAGTGAGTACCCTTCTCCAGGGGCTGGTTCTGGAAACACCATATATTTT.

CDR3 loop: CASSEGLAGVYEQYF. The CDR3 nucleotides read TGTGCCAGCAGTGAGGGACTAGCGGGAGTTTACGAGCAGTACTTC. The J gene is TRBJ2-5, the V gene TRBV2; 14 nucleotides align to TRBD2. The last part of the DNA fits TRBJ2-7 better; the J call may be wrong. The CDR3 runs 15 residues. CDR1 is SNHLY, CDR2 FYNNEI, per germline.

This sequence joins TRBV13 and TRBJ1-2; D unclear. Trimming left V 5 bases short and J 3 bases short, with 7 bases between. The length of the CDR3 is 12 residues. The germline gives CDR1 PRHDT, CDR2 FYEKMQ (reference sequence). CDR3 amino acids: CASSARYYGYTF. The CDR3 DNA sequence: TGTGCCAGCAGCGCCCGGTACTATGGCTACACCTTC.

The chain joins TRBV19 to TRBJ1-1; D gene unclear. Trimming took 6 bases from V and 7 from J, leaving 12 bases between them. The CDR3 is made up of 12 amino acids. The germline V gene has CDR1 LNHDA and CDR2 SQIVND (reference sequence). This chain's CDR3 is CASSLSRGEAFF. CDR3 in DNA: TGTGCCAGTAGCCTATCCCGGGGTGAAGCTTTCTTT.

This clone was counted a single time. The J gene is TRBJ2-1, the V gene TRBV7-3; the D gene is possibly TRBD2 (7 bases). Germline CDR1 SGHTA, CDR2 FQGTGA. Trimming left V 2 bases short and J 8 bases short, with 10 bases between. This CDR3 comprises 13 residues. Here the CDR3 DNA reads TGTGCCAGCAGCTTACGGGGGGCCGATGAGCAGTTCTTC. Protein sequence: CASSLRGADEQFF.

V gene TRBV7-9 combines with J gene TRBJ2-7, with 8 positions matching TRBD1. Germline CDR1 reads SEHNR; CDR2 reads FQNEAQ (reference sequence). This CDR3 is built from 15 residues. Germline trimming cut 2 bases from V and 0 bases from J; bases unmatched to any gene: 3. CDR3: CASSLTGGFSYEQYF. CDR3 nucleotide sequence: TGTGCCAGCAGCTTAACAGGGGGTTTCTCCTACGAGCAGTACTTC. The full variable domain, completed using reference TRBV7-9 and TRBJ2-7, is DTGVSQNPRHKITKRGQNVTFRCDPISEHNRLYWYRQTLGQGPEFLTYFQNEAQLEKSRLLSDRFSAERPKGSFSTLEIQRTEQGDSAMYLCASSLTGGFSYEQYFGPGTRLTVT.